These 21 T cell receptor beta chains share one sample of origin, sequenced in a study of technical replicates of blood from several donors. TCRdb's copy holds only in-frame clones and misses some; the assay was immunoSEQ multiplex PCR. Here the sample spans more than 65,000 clones, around 92% being singletons. Input material: T cells isolated from PBMCs. Receptor source: a human donor in good health.

The sample holds one count of this clone. This sequence joins TRBV9 and TRBJ2-3; 9 bases map to TRBD2. There are 16 residues in the CDR3. Per germline, CDR1 SGDLS and CDR2 YYNGEE. V shed 6 bases, J shed 2 bases, and the junction held 10 bases outside the gene matches. The CDR3 loop reads CASTFGGRALTDTQYF. The CDR3 coding sequence is TGTGCCAGCACCTTTGGCGGGAGGGCCCTCACAGATACGCAGTATTTT.

This chain joins TRBV27 and TRBJ1-4; 8 nucleotides agree with TRBD1. CDR1 and CDR2 (germline): MNHEY, SMNVEV (reference sequence). The CDR3 is 15 residues long. The J segment lost 4 bases and the V segment lost 6 bases, leaving 7 bases of the junction unmatched. CDR3 bases: TGTGCCAGCAGACCGTCAGGGGGCCTTAATGAAAAACTGTTTTTT. Its translation: CASRPSGGLNEKLFF.

This chain connects TRBV5-6 to TRBJ2-5, with D maybe TRBD1 (6 bases). CDR1 and CDR2 (germline): SGHDT, YYEEEE. There are 15 residues in the CDR3. V dropped 4 bases and J dropped 5 bases, with 18 bases sitting between them. Written as DNA, the CDR3 is TGTGCCAGCAGCCCCCGGGACATCCTCCGGGAGACCCAGTACTTC. It translates to CASSPRDILRETQYF.

The chain employs TRBV7-6 and TRBJ2-7, with TRBD1 matching 8 bases. CDR3 length equals 15 residues. Losses at the gene ends were 4 bases for V and 0 bases for J; bases not matched to a gene: 5. Germline V lookup: CDR1 SGHVS, CDR2 FNYEAQ. As DNA, the CDR3 is TGTGCCAGCAGCTATGACAGGGGAAGCTCCTACGAGCAGTACTTC. Encoded protein: CASSYDRGSSYEQYF.

The V call is TRBV19, the J call TRBJ2-7; D gene uncertain. The CDR3 consists of 13 residues. Germline V lookup: CDR1 LNHDA, CDR2 SQIVND (reference sequence). Trimming pared 11 bases from V and 0 bases from J, leaving 14 bases between. In DNA, the CDR3 is TGTGCCTCAAAAGGAGAGTCCTCCTACGAGCAGTACTTC. The encoded protein is CASKGESSYEQYF.

The CDR3: CASSLASSGRWEYQETQYF. CDR3 bases: TGCGCCAGCAGCTTGGCCAGTAGCGGGAGATGGGAGTACCAAGAGACCCAGTACTTC. This chain links TRBV5-1 with TRBJ2-5; 9 positions match TRBD2. Germline V CDR1 and CDR2: SGHRS, YFSETQ. The CDR3 consists of 19 residues. With 0 bases clipped from V and 0 bases from J, the junction kept 12 bases outside the gene matches.

The CDR3 loop reads CAISRTGATGELFF. DNA for the CDR3: TGTGCCATCAGCCGGACAGGGGCCACCGGGGAGCTGTTTTTT. The rearrangement joins TRBV10-3 to TRBJ2-2; 9 bases fit TRBD1. In germline, CDR1 is ENHRY, CDR2 SYGVKD. The length of the CDR3 is 14 residues. V was clipped by 6 bases and J by 4 bases; unmatched bases: 3.

The chain combines TRBV21-1 with TRBJ2-7; the DNA was not used to check the table's D call, TRBD2. TRBV21-1 is marked as a pseudogene. The CDR3 spans 14 residues. CDR3 residues: CASILAGYFYEQYF. CDR3 DNA: TGTGCCAGCATACTAGCGGGATACTTCTACGAGCAGTACTTC.

The V gene is TRBV5-8, the J gene TRBJ2-1; D is possibly TRBD2 (6 bases). The CDR3 extends over 18 amino acids. The germline V and J ends were trimmed by 3 bases and 6 bases, with 25 bases remaining between them. CDR1 and CDR2 (germline): SGHTS, YDEGEE. This CDR3 reads CASSSPNEAGPFSNEQFF. The DNA of the CDR3 is TGTGCCAGCAGCTCCCCTAACGAAGCGGGTCCCTTTAGCAATGAGCAGTTCTTC.

The V call is TRBV10-3, the J call TRBJ2-1; no definite D call. This CDR3 is 13 amino acids long. Germline CDR1 reads ENHRY; CDR2 reads SYGVKD. The V gene lost 4 bases and the J gene lost 9 bases, with 13 bases spanning the gap. CDR3 protein: CAISVQDLGEQFF. The DNA for the CDR3 is TGTGCCATCAGTGTCCAGGATTTAGGTGAGCAGTTCTTC.

The chain recombines TRBV6-5 with TRBJ1-2, with 9 bases aligning to TRBD1. The trim removed 5 bases at V and 8 bases at J, leaving 12 bases unmatched. Germline V gene data show CDR1 as MNHEY and CDR2 as SVGAGI. The CDR3 runs to 15 residues. The chain's CDR3 is CASSQPNRDRAGYTF. The CDR3 bases are TGTGCCAGCAGTCAACCTAACCGGGACAGGGCGGGCTACACCTTC.

The chain has TRBV19 and TRBJ1-3, with D perhaps matching TRBD1 (5 bases). The CDR3 runs 13 residues. Per germline, CDR1 LNHDA and CDR2 SQIVND (reference sequence). The ends were cut back, 5 bases at V and 2 bases at J, with 7 bases in the middle. CDR3 protein: CASSRGAGNTIYF. The DNA of the CDR3 is TGTGCCAGTAGTCGGGGGGCTGGAAACACCATATATTTT.

This clone was observed a single time. The rearrangement joins TRBV29-1 to TRBJ1-2, with D uncertain. From germline, CDR1 is SQVTM and CDR2 ANQGSEA. This CDR3 spans 13 amino acids. V was shortened by 5 bases and J by 8 bases, with 18 bases between the two germline ends. CDR3 in amino acids: CSVSSRLVYGYTF. The CDR3 DNA reads TGCAGCGTTTCGAGTCGGTTAGTCTACGGCTACACCTTC.

The CDR3 protein is CASSQDSGESYTGELFF. Here the CDR3 DNA reads TGCGCCAGCAGCCAAGATTCGGGGGAAAGCTACACCGGGGAGCTGTTTTTT. This rearrangement joins TRBV4-1 to TRBJ2-2, with D maybe TRBD2 (6 bases). The V gene's germline CDR1 is MGHRA and CDR2 YSYEKL. The CDR3 has 17 amino acids. Trimming took off 0 bases at V and 3 bases at J, with 14 bases between the two ends.

The chain employs TRBV29-1 and TRBJ2-3, with 11 positions matching TRBD2. Germline assignment: CDR1 SQVTM and CDR2 ANQGSEA. This CDR3 has 15 residues. The junction had 5 bases not matched to a gene; V was cut back by 4 bases and J by 2 bases. The chain's CDR3 is CSVASGRSDTDTQYF. The CDR3 DNA is TGCAGCGTTGCTAGCGGGAGGTCGGACACAGATACGCAGTATTTT.

This chain joins TRBV6-5 and TRBJ2-1, with TRBD1 matching over 9 bases. CDR1 MNHEY and CDR2 SVGAGI come from the germline V gene. The CDR3 sequence is 15 residues long. V shed 5 bases, J shed 8 bases, and the junction held 10 bases outside the gene matches. CDR3 sequence: CASSRTGVVGYEQFF. CDR3 coding DNA: TGTGCCAGCAGTCGGACAGGGGTTGTCGGATATGAGCAGTTCTTC.

The chain uses TRBV27 and TRBJ2-7; perhaps TRBD1 as D (6 bases). The germline V and J ends were trimmed by 4 bases and 2 bases, with 9 bases remaining between them. The germline gives CDR1 MNHEY, CDR2 SMNVEV (reference sequence). This CDR3 is built from 13 residues. CDR3 sequence (DNA): TGTGCCAGCAGTTCGGCAGGGGCCTACGAGCAGTACTTC. As protein: CASSSAGAYEQYF.

V gene TRBV19 combines with J gene TRBJ1-1; 11 nucleotides match TRBD1. This CDR3 is 14 amino acids long. CDR1 and CDR2 (germline): LNHDA, SQIVND (reference sequence). V shed 3 bases and J 5 bases; nucleotides not matched to a gene: 2. CDR3 sequence: CASSMGQGGTEAFF. The DNA of the CDR3 is TGTGCCAGTAGTATGGGACAGGGGGGTACTGAAGCTTTCTTT.

The rearrangement links TRBV7-8 to TRBJ2-5; TRBD2 might be the D (6 bases). The CDR3 loop spans 16 amino acids. The V end was cut by 8 bases, the J end by 5 bases, with 24 bases between. The germline V gene has CDR1 SGHVS and CDR2 FQNEAQ. The CDR3 sequence is CASGEVGTILAETQYF. For the CDR3, the DNA is TGTGCCAGCGGGGAGGTAGGAACCATCTTGGCGGAGACCCAGTACTTC.

V gene TRBV7-3 combines with J gene TRBJ2-2; TRBD2 matches at 9 bases. Trimming took 3 bases from V and 2 from J; bases not matched to a gene: 4. From germline, CDR1 is SGHTA and CDR2 FQGTGA. CDR3 size: 16 residues. The CDR3, as DNA: TGTGCCAGCAGCTTGGGACTAGCAGTTAACACCGGGGAGCTGTTTTTT. The encoded protein is CASSLGLAVNTGELFF.

As DNA, the CDR3 is TGTGCCAGCACCGCGGACAGGGAAGTAAATCAGCCCCAGCATTTT. Amino acids: CASTADREVNQPQHF. The chain has TRBV6-6 and TRBJ1-5, with 8 bases that match TRBD1. CDR3 length: 15 amino acids. The trim removed 7 bases at V and 4 bases at J, leaving 9 bases unmatched. Per the germline V gene, CDR1 is MNHNY and CDR2 is SVGAGI (reference sequence).